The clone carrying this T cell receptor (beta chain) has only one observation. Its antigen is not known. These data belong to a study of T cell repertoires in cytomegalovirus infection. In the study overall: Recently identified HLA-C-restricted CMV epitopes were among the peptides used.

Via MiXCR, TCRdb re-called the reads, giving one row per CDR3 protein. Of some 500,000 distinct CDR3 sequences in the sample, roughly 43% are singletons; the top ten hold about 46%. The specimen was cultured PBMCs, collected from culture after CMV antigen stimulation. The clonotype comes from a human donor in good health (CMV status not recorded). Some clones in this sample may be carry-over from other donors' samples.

CDR3: CASSWGQHNSPLHF. The CDR3 DNA is TGTGCCAGCAGTTGGGGACAGCATAATTCACCCCTCCACTTT. The rearrangement links TRBV12-3 or TRBV12-4 to TRBJ1-6; 7 bases are shared with TRBD1. There are 14 residues in the CDR3. The J segment lost 5 bases and the V segment lost 4 bases, leaving 2 bases of the junction unmatched.